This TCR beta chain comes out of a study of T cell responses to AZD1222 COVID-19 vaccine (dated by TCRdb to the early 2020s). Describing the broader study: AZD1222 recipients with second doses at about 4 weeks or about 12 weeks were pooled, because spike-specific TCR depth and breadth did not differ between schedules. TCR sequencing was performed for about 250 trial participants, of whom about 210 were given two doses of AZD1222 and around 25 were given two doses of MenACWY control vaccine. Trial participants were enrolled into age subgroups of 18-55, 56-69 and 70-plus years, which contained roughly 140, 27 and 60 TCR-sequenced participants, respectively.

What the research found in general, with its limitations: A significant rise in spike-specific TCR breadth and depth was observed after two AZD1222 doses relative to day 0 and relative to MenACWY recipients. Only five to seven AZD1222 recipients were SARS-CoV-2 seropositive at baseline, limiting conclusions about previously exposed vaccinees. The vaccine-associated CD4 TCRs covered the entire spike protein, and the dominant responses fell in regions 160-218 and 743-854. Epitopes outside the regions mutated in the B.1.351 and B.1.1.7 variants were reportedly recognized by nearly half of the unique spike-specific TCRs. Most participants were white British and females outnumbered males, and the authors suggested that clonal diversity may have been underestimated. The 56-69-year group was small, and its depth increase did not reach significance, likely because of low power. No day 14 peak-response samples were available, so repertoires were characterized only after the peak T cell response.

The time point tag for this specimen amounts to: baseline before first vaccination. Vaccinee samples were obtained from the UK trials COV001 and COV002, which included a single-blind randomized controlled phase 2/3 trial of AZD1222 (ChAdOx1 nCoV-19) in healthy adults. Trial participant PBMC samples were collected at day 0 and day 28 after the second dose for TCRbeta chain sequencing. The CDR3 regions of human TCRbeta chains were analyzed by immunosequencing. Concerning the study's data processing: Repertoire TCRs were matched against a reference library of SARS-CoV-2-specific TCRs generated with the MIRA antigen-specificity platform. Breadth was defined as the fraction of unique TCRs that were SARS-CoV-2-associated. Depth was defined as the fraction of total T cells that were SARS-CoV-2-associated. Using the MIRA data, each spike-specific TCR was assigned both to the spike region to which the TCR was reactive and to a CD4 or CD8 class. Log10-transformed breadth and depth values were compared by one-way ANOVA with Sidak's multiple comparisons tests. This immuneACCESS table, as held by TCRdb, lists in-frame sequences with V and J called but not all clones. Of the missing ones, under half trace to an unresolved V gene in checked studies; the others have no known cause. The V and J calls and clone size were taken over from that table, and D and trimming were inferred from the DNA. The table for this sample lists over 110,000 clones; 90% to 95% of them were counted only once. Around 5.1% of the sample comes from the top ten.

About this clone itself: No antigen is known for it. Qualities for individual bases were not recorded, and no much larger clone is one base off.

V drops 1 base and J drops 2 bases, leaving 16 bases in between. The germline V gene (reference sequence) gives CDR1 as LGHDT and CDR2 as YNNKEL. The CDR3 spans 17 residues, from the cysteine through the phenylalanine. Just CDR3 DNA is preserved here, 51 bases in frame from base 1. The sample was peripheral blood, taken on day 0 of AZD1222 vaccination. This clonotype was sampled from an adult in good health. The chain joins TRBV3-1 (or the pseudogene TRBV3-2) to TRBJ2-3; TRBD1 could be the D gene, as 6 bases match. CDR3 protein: CASSQGLRWDNTDTQYF. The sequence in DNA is TGTGCCAGCAGCCAAGGTCTAAGGTGGGACAACACAGATACGCAGTATTTT.